The 2 T cell receptor beta chains below come from one sample, sequenced in a study of persistence of HIV-infected CD4 T cells. The antigens for these receptors are not known. This was the immunoSEQ version 4 assay in survey mode. The repertoire was sequenced with immunoSEQ multiplex PCR; TCRdb's copy has only in-frame clones and lacks some. The repertoire holds some 50,000 clones, with 70% to 90% as singletons. Anti-CD3/anti-CD28 beads served as a nonspecific positive control stimulus. Sorting selected CD4+ T cells upregulating both CD40 ligand and CD69. The specimen was CD4+ T cells sorted from PBMCs after 18-hour stimulation, collected from a patient who received antiretroviral therapy. The receptors shown here come from an adult woman with HIV who was CMV-seropositive.

The chain uses TRBV3-1 (or the pseudogene TRBV3-2) and TRBJ2-7; D is possibly TRBD1 or TRBD2 (5 bases each). Trimming took off 10 bases at V and 5 bases at J, with 12 bases between the two ends. The CDR3 is 11 amino acids. The germline V gene encodes CDR1 LGHDT and CDR2 YNNKEL (reference sequence). The CDR3 coding sequence is TGTGCCACTCGAGGGGCAAACGAGCAGTACTTC. Translation: CATRGANEQYF.

The rearrangement uses TRBV12-5 and TRBJ1-1; weak D call: TRBD1 (5 bases). Trimming took 2 bases from V and 4 from J, leaving 14 bases between them. CDR1 LGHNT and CDR2 FRNRAP come from the germline V gene. This CDR3 has 15 amino acids. The CDR3 reads CASGLPLGGITEAFF. As DNA, the CDR3 is TGTGCTAGTGGTTTGCCCCTCGGGGGGATCACTGAAGCTTTCTTT.